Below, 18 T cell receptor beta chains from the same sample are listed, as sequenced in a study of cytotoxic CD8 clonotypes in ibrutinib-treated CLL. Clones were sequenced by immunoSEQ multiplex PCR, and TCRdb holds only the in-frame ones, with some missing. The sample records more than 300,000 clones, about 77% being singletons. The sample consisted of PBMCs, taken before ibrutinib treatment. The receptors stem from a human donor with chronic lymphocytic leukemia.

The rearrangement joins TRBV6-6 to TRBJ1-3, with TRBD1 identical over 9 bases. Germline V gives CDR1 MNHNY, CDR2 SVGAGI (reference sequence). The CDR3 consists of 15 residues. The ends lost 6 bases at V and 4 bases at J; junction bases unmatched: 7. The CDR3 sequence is CASRTRDREGNTIYF. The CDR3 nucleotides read TGTGCCAGCAGAACAAGGGACAGGGAAGGAAACACCATATATTTT.

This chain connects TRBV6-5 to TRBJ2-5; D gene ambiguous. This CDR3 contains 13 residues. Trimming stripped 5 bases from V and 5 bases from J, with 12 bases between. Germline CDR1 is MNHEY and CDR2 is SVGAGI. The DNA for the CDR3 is TGTGCCAGCAGTGAAACTATGAAGGAGACCCAGTACTTC. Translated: CASSETMKETQYF.

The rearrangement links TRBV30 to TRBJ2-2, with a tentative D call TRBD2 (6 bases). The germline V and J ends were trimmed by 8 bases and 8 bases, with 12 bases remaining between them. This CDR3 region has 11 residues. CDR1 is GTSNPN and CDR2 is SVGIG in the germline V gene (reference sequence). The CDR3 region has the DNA TGTGCCAAGGAGGGCGGTGGGGAGCTGTTTTTT. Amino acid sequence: CAKEGGGELFF. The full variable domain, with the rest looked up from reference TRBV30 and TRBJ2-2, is SQTIHQWPATLVQPVGSPLSLECTVEGTSNPNLYWYRQAAGRGLQLLFYSVGIGQISSEVPQNLSASRPQDRQFILSSKKLLLSDSGFYLCAKEGGGELFFGEGSRLTVL.

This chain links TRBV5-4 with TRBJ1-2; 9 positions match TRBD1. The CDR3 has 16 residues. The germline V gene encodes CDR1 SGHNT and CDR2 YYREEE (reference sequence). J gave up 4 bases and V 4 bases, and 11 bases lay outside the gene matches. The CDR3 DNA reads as TGTGCCAGCAGCGCCACCGGGACAGGGCTTAGCTATGGCTACACCTTC. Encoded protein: CASSATGTGLSYGYTF.

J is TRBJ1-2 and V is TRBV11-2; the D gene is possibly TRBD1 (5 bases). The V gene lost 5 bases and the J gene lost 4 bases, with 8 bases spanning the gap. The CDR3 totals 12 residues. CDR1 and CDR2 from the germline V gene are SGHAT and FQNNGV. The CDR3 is CASSPQGYGYTF. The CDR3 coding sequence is TGTGCCAGCAGCCCCCAGGGCTATGGCTACACCTTC.

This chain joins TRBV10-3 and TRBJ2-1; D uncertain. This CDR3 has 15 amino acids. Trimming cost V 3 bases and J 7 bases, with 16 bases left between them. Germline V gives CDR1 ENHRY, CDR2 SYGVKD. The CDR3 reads CAISDPQGVWNEQFF. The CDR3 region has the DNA TGTGCCATCAGTGACCCGCAAGGAGTGTGGAATGAGCAGTTCTTC.

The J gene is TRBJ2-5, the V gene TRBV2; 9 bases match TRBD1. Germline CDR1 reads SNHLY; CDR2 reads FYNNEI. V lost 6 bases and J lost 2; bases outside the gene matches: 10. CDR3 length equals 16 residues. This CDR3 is CASRSNNRGRQETQYF. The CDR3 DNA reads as TGTGCCAGCAGAAGTAATAACAGGGGGCGACAAGAGACCCAGTACTTC.

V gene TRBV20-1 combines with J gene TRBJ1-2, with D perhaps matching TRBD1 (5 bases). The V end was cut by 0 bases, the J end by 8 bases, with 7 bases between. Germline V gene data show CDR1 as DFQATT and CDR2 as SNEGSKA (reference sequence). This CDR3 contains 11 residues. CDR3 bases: TGCAGTGCTAGAGATGAGGGGGGCTACACCTTC. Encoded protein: CSARDEGGYTF.

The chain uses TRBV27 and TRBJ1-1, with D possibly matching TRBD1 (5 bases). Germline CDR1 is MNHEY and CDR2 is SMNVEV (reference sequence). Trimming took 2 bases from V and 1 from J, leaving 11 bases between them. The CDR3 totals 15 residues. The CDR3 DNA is TGTGCCAGCAGTTTAGCGGCAGGGCCGAACACTGAAGCTTTCTTT. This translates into CASSLAAGPNTEAFF.

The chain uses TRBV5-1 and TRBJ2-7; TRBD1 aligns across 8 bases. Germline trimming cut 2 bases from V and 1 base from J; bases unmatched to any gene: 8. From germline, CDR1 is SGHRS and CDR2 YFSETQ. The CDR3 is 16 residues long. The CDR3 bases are TGCGCCAGCAGCTTTCCCGGGGACAGGACTTCCTACGAGCAGTACTTC. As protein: CASSFPGDRTSYEQYF.

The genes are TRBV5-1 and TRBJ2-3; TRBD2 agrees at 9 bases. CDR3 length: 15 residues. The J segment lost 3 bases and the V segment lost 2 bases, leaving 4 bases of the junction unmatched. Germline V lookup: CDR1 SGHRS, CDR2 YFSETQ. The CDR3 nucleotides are TGCGCCAGCAGCTTTAGCGGGAGTAGGACAGATACGCAGTATTTT. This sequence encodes CASSFSGSRTDTQYF.

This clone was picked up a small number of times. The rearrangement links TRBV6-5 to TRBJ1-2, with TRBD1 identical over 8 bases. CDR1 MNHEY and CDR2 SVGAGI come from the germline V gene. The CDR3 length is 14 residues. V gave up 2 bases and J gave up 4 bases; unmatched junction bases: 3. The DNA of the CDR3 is TGTGCCAGCAGTTACGACAGGGGACCCTATGGCTACACCTTC. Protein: CASSYDRGPYGYTF.

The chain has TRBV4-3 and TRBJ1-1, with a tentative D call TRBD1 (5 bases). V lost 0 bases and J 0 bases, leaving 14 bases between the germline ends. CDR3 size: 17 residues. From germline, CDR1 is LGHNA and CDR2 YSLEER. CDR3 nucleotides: TGCGCCAGCAGCCAAGATGTAATGGGGGAACTGAACACTGAAGCTTTCTTT. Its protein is CASSQDVMGELNTEAFF.

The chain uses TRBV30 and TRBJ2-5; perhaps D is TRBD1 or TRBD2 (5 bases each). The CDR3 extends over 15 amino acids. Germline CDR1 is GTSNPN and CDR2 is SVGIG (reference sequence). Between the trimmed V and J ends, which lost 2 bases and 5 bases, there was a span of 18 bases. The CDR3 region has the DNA TGTGCCTGGAGTAGAGGGTTGGGGGATCGGGAGACCCAGTACTTC. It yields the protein CAWSRGLGDRETQYF.

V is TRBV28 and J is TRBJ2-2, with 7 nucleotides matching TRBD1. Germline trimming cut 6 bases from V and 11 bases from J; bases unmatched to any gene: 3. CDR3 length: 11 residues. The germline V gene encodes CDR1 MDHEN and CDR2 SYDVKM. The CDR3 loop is CASRTGVELFF. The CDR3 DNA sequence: TGTGCCAGCAGAACAGGGGTAGAGCTGTTTTTT.

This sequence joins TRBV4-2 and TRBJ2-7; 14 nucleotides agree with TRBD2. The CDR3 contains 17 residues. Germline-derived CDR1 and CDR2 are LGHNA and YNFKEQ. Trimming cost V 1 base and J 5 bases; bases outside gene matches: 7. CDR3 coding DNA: TGTGCCAGCAGCCAAGCGACTAGCGGGAGGGGGACACACGAGCAGTACTTC. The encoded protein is CASSQATSGRGTHEQYF.

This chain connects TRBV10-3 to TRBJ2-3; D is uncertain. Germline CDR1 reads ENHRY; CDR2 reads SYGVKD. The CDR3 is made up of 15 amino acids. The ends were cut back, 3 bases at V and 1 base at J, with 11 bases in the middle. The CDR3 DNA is TGTGCCATCAGTGACTCGGGTGTTGGCACAGATACGCAGTATTTT. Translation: CAISDSGVGTDTQYF.

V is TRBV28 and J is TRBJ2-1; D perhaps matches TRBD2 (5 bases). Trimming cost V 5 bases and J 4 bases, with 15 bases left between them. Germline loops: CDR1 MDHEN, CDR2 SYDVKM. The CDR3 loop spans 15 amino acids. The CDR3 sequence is CASSPLPGRYNEQFF. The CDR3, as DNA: TGTGCCAGCAGTCCTCTACCGGGAAGATACAATGAGCAGTTCTTC.